These T cell receptor beta chains were read from a single sample in a study of blood T cell repertoires in COVID-19. Using immunoSEQ multiplex PCR, the repertoire was profiled, and TCRdb retains in-frame clones only, with some absent. The table shows 64,000 or so clones, with 70% to 80% occurring only once. The sample taken for sequencing was peripheral blood. All receptors come from a human donor in a cohort sampled during active COVID-19. Both conserved end residues are part of each CDR3. Each record gives: V gene, CDR3 length, CDR3 protein.

TRBV6-2/TRBV6-3	13	CASSSGVEYEQYF
TRBV2	14	CASRTGTGDEKLFF
TRBV5-5	16	CASSPAGTGYRDEQFF
TRBV11-1	14	CASSLNFRADTQYF
TRBV2	13	CASSAGLGNTIYF
TRBV28	15	CASSPGQAQIDEQFF
TRBV5-1	15	CASSPAVPNTGELFF
TRBV28	15	CASSLAAETRETQYF
TRBV28	19	CASSLGYKATSGITYEQYF
TRBV18	13	CASSPDSLYGYTF
TRBV7-6	13	CASSLRLTDTQYF
TRBV10-3	15	CAISDLTSGNNEQFF
TRBV7-9	16	CASSPRTSGNTGELFF
TRBV7-8	16	CASSLVSAGFYNEQFF
TRBV6-5	14	CASSLKTTDSEAFF
TRBV11-2	16	CASRLGPGTGKNIQYF
TRBV7-2	13	CASGWTVNTEAFF
TRBV6-2/TRBV6-3	16	CASSYSSGLAEETQYF
TRBV19	17	CASSPYSPGAVGSGYTF
TRBV18	12	CASSPREDTQYF
TRBV7-9	11	CASSSTRSQYF
TRBV11-3	13	CASSMSTNTEAFF
TRBV7-2	14	CASSLVTGGTEAFF
TRBV29-1	14	CSVDGGTLYNEQFF
TRBV11-2	15	CASSLGTATYNEQFF
TRBV10-3	17	CAISASFIAGVGDTQYF
TRBV7-2	15	CASSLTIGDTDTQYF
TRBV5-6	15	CASSLGQGLFEKLFF
TRBV29-1	13	CSVGKTGGRGYTF
TRBV5-1	14	CASSSGTGREKLFF
TRBV6-5	14	CASSYSSRGGEQFF